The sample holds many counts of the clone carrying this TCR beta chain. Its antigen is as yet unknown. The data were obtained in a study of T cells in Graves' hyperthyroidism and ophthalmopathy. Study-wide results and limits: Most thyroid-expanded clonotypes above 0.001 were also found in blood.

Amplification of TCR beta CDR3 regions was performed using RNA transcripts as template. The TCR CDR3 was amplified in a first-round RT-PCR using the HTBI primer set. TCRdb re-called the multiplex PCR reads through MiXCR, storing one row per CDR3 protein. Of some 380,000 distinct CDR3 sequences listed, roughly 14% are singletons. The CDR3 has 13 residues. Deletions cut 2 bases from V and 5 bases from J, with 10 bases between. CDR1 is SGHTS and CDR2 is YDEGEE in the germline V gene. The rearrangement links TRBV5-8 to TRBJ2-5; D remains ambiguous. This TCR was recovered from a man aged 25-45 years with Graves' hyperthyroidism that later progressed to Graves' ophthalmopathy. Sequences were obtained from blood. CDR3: CASSFKVGETQYF. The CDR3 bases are TGTGCCAGCAGCTTTAAGGTTGGGGAGACCCAGTACTTC.